This T cell receptor (beta chain) appears in the sequencing data of a study of blood T cells in healthy people across ages. General study results and limits: Across samples, TCR beta diversity tracked strongly with naive T cell percentage.

Sample-barcoded 5' priming and a J-beta primer mix drove a second PCR of roughly 7 to 11 cycles. Each of the samples gave a minimum of 3 million paired-end reads that contained CDR3. In TCRdb, the 5' RACE reads were re-called with MiXCR into one record per CDR3 protein. The data contain approximately 800,000 distinct CDR3 sequences, approximately 53% of them singletons. The germline gives CDR1 SEHNR, CDR2 FQNEAQ (reference sequence). V trimming: 5 bases; J trimming: 8 bases; junction bases outside the gene matches: 8. CDR3 size: 15 residues. Regarding this clonotype: Its cognate antigen is unknown.

Sequenced material: blood. The sequence came from a man aged 80 or over in good health. V is TRBV7-9 and J is TRBJ2-1, with 11 bases fitting TRBD2. Here the CDR3 reads CASSPGTSGYDEQFF. CDR3 nucleotide sequence: TGTGCCAGCAGCCCAGGGACTAGCGGTTACGATGAGCAGTTCTTC.